Presented here are 12 T cell receptor beta chains from one specimen sequenced in a study of cytomegalovirus exposure and HLA in healthy donors. TCRdb keeps only in-frame clones here, not all; method: immunoSEQ multiplex PCR. Here the sample spans about 120,000 clones, around 85% being singletons. Material: PBMCs. These receptors came from a woman in her 30s in good health and CMV-seronegative.

The genes are TRBV19 and TRBJ2-5; 9 bases map to TRBD1. Germline V gene lookup returns CDR1 LNHDA and CDR2 SQIVND (reference sequence). Trimming at V came to 3 bases and at J to 5 bases, leaving 4 bases not matched to a gene. The CDR3 length is 14 residues. CDR3 sequence (DNA): TGTGCCAGTAGTATCGGGACAGGGTTGGAGACCCAGTACTTC. Residues: CASSIGTGLETQYF.

The DNA for the CDR3 is TGCGCCAGCAGCTTGGCTAGCGGGGGGGCAGATACGCAGTATTTT. Translating it yields CASSLASGGADTQYF. This chain connects TRBV5-1 to TRBJ2-3; 12 bases agree with TRBD2. This CDR3 is built from 15 residues. The V gene's germline CDR1 is SGHRS and CDR2 YFSETQ. After removal of 0 bases from V and 4 bases from J, the junction contained 0 bases not matched to a gene.

This clone has more than one count but fewer than ten. This rearrangement joins TRBV2 to TRBJ2-7; weak D call: TRBD1 (5 bases). The germline CDR1 and CDR2 sequences are SNHLY and FYNNEI. V lost 5 bases, J lost 5 bases, and 7 bases lay in between. The CDR3 is made up of 11 amino acids. The CDR3 reads CASSRQNEQYF. As DNA, the CDR3 is TGTGCCAGCAGTCGACAGAACGAGCAGTACTTC.

This chain connects TRBV9 to TRBJ2-1; 11 nucleotides agree with TRBD2. The CDR3 length is 17 residues. Germline V gene data show CDR1 as SGDLS and CDR2 as YYNGEE. The J segment lost 5 bases and the V segment lost 0 bases, leaving 7 bases of the junction unmatched. CDR3 protein: CASSVGGSGGANNEQFF. CDR3 in DNA: TGTGCCAGCAGCGTAGGTGGTAGCGGGGGGGCGAACAATGAGCAGTTCTTC.

The V gene is TRBV9, the J gene TRBJ2-3, with 8 bases identical to TRBD1. CDR3 length: 16 residues. Germline-derived CDR1 and CDR2 are SGDLS and YYNGEE. V lost 3 bases, J lost 3 bases, and 9 bases stayed unmatched. The CDR3 reads CASSAAGGTGTDTQYF. DNA of the CDR3: TGTGCCAGCAGCGCCGCTGGAGGGACAGGAACAGATACGCAGTATTTT.

The chain recombines TRBV25-1 with TRBJ1-5; D gene unclear. This CDR3 is built from 12 residues. The V gene lost 7 bases and the J gene lost 6 bases, with 10 bases spanning the gap. Germline assignment: CDR1 MGHDK and CDR2 SYGVNS. CDR3 DNA sequence: TGTGCCAGCACGACTAGACGTCAGCCCCAGCATTTT. Its protein is CASTTRRQPQHF.

This chain links TRBV9 with TRBJ2-3; 7 nucleotides line up with TRBD1. Per the germline V gene, CDR1 is SGDLS and CDR2 is YYNGEE. V trimming: 6 bases; J trimming: 5 bases; junction bases outside the gene matches: 18. CDR3 length: 17 amino acids. CDR3 nucleotide sequence: TGTGCCAGCACCCCGCGTTTAAGGGGGCAACGTGGAGATACGCAGTATTTT. Its protein is CASTPRLRGQRGDTQYF.

This clone was counted between two and nine times. The chain couples TRBV6-4 to TRBJ2-7; no definite D call. The CDR3 has 16 amino acids. Germline CDR1 MRHNA, CDR2 SNTAGT. The V gene lost 0 bases and the J gene lost 4 bases, with 16 bases spanning the gap. CDR3 amino acids: CASSDSTQPLDYEQYF. CDR3 coding DNA: TGTGCCAGCAGTGACTCCACACAACCCCTCGATTACGAGCAGTACTTC.

The chain employs TRBV5-1 and TRBJ1-1, with D perhaps matching TRBD1 (5 bases). Germline assignment: CDR1 SGHRS and CDR2 YFSETQ. V was clipped by 2 bases and J by 1 base, with 9 bases between them. The CDR3 loop spans 14 amino acids. The CDR3 loop is CASSFLDTNTEAFF. The CDR3 DNA follows: TGCGCCAGCAGCTTTTTGGACACGAACACTGAAGCTTTCTTT.

J is TRBJ2-7 and V is TRBV6-6, with a weak D call TRBD1 (6 bases). Trimming shortened V by 5 bases and J by 0 bases, and 11 bases separated the two germline ends. Germline CDR1 is MNHNY and CDR2 is SVGAGI (reference sequence). The CDR3 sequence is 14 residues long. The CDR3 reads CASSIGTTSYEQYF. Here the CDR3 DNA reads TGTGCCAGCAGTATCGGGACAACCTCCTACGAGCAGTACTTC.

The V call is TRBV6-6, the J call TRBJ2-1; maybe TRBD2 (5 bases). The CDR3 loop spans 15 amino acids. Germline V gene sequence: CDR1 MNHNY, CDR2 SVGAGI (reference sequence). The V gene lost 2 bases and the J gene lost 2 bases, with 10 bases spanning the gap. In DNA form, the CDR3 reads TGTGCCAGCAGTTACGTCGGGGAACCCTACAATGAGCAGTTCTTC. Protein sequence: CASSYVGEPYNEQFF.

This chain connects TRBV5-6 to TRBJ2-1; 8 bases line up with TRBD2. CDR3 size: 16 residues. The V and J ends lost 0 bases and 0 bases, in that order; junction bases with no gene match: 2. Germline CDR1 and CDR2: SGHDT and YYEEEE. The CDR3 here is CASSLGGGLSYNEQFF. The CDR3, as DNA: TGTGCCAGCAGCTTGGGCGGGGGGCTCTCCTACAATGAGCAGTTCTTC.